Below, 4 T cell receptor beta chains from the same sample are listed, as sequenced in a study of blood T cell repertoires in COVID-19. TCRdb's table, derived via immunoSEQ multiplex PCR, lists solely in-frame clones and lacks some. The sample carries under 300,000 clones, about nine tenths recorded once. Sequencing used PBMCs or T cells enriched from blood (not recorded which). These receptors were obtained from a woman aged 25-40 years with acute COVID-19.

J is TRBJ2-3 and V is TRBV5-1; weak D call: TRBD1 (6 bases). The germline V gene has CDR1 SGHRS and CDR2 YFSETQ. V lost 0 bases and J lost 2, with 13 bases in between. The CDR3 runs to 16 residues. The CDR3 region has the DNA TGCGCCAGCAGCTTGGCGTTTGGGGGCCCCACAGATACGCAGTATTTT. Its protein product is CASSLAFGGPTDTQYF.

The CDR3 bases are TGTGCCAGCGCCGCGAACAGGGGGTACAACTATGGCTACACCTTC. Protein sequence: CASAANRGYNYGYTF. The V call is TRBV6-5, the J call TRBJ1-2, with 8 bases lining up with TRBD1. The V gene end was trimmed by 8 bases and the J gene end by 2 bases; junction bases not matched to a gene: 10. CDR1 and CDR2 from the germline V gene are MNHEY and SVGAGI. CDR3 length equals 15 residues.

This chain links TRBV24-1 with TRBJ2-5, with D maybe TRBD1 (6 bases). Germline lookup yields CDR1 KGHDR and CDR2 SFDVKD. Trimming took off 2 bases at V and 4 bases at J, with 13 bases between the two ends. The CDR3 extends over 15 amino acids. The CDR3 DNA is TGTGCCACCAGTGATTCACCCGGGACAACAGAGACCCAGTACTTC. Its translation: CATSDSPGTTETQYF.

CDR3 region: CASSLQGAYGYTF. CDR3 nucleotide sequence: TGTGCCAGCAGCCTACAGGGGGCGTATGGCTACACCTTC. The chain links TRBV7-9 to TRBJ1-2, with TRBD1 identical over 9 bases. Germline V gene sequence: CDR1 SEHNR, CDR2 FQNEAQ (reference sequence). CDR3 length: 13 amino acids. V was pared by 5 bases and J by 5 bases, with 3 bases of the junction left unmatched.